This passage covers 3 T cell receptor beta chains from one sample sequenced in a study of T-cell memory formation after mild COVID-19. Using its own MiXCR run on the 5' RACE reads, TCRdb lists one record per CDR3 protein. The sample contains 70,000 to 100,000 distinct CDR3 sequences, approximately 16% of which appear only once. The sequenced sample consisted of PBMCs or a T cell subset sorted from them (not recorded which). All receptors come from a man aged 18 to 35 who had mild COVID-19 (a few samples of this study predate the infection). Cell type and time point are not known.

This clonotype was detected a few times. The chain employs TRBV5-1 and TRBJ2-5; 7 bases match TRBD2. J lost 1 base, V lost 0 bases, and 3 bases had no gene match. The V gene's germline CDR1 is SGHRS and CDR2 YFSETQ. The CDR3 sequence is 15 residues long. CDR3 sequence: CASSLGSSGQETQYF. In DNA form, the CDR3 reads TGCGCCAGCAGCTTGGGGTCTAGCGGCCAAGAGACCCAGTACTTC.

This clonotype has more than one count but fewer than ten. The rearrangement joins TRBV7-8 to TRBJ2-1, with D maybe TRBD1 (6 bases). The CDR3 covers 17 residues. Germline V CDR1 and CDR2: SGHVS, FQNEAQ. The V and J ends lost 5 bases and 1 base respectively, with 18 bases between them. The CDR3 bases are TGTGCCAGCAGCCAGAGCCCAACAGGGTCGTCCTACAATGAGCAGTTCTTC. Its protein product is CASSQSPTGSSYNEQFF.

The gene calls are TRBV7-9 and TRBJ1-2; the D gene is possibly TRBD1 (5 bases). V was clipped by 7 bases and J by 2 bases, with 14 bases between them. The CDR3 covers 14 residues. The germline CDR1 and CDR2 sequences are SEHNR and FQNEAQ (reference sequence). CDR3 residues: CASTQGGENYGYTF. CDR3 DNA sequence: TGTGCCAGCACCCAAGGAGGGGAGAACTATGGCTACACCTTC.